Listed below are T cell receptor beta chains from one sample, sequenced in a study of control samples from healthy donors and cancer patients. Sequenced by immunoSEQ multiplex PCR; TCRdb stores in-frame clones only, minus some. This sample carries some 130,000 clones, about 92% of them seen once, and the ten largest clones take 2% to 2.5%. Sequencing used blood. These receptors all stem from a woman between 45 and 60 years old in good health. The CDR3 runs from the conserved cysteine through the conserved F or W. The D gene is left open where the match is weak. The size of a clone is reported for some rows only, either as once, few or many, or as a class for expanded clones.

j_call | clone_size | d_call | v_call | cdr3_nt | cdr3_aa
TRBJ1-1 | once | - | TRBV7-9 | TGTGCCAGCAGCCGTCAGGACCCACGAAACACTGAAGCTTTCTTT | CASSRQDPRNTEAFF
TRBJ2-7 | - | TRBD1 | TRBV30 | TGTGCCTGGGATGAGACAGGGGTCACCGAGCAGTACTTC | CAWDETGVTEQYF
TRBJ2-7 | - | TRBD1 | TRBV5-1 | TGCGCCAGCAGCTTGGGTACTGGACAGGTGAGCTCCTACGAGCAGTACTTC | CASSLGTGQVSSYEQYF
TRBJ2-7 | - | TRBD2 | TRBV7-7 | TGTGCTAGCAGCCCCGCCGCGGGAGTGCGTGAGCAGTACTTC | CASSPAAGVREQYF
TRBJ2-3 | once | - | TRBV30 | TGTGCCTGGAGTGTTCGAGGGGGCACAGATACGCAGTATTTT | CAWSVRGGTDTQYF
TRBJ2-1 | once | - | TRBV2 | TGTGCCAGCACTGTAAACGGGCCGGTTGAGCAGTTCTTC | CASTVNGPVEQFF
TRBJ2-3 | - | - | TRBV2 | TGTGCCAGCCTAGGGGAGCTAGCATCCCGCACGCAGTATTTT | CASLGELASRTQYF
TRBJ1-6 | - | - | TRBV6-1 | TGTGCCAGCAGTGAAGCGCGGAAGGGGCGGTCACCCCTCCACTTT | CASSEARKGRSPLHF
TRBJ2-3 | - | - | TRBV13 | TGTGCCAGCAGCAACCAATACGGGGATCAACACACAGATACGCAGTATTTT | CASSNQYGDQHTDTQYF
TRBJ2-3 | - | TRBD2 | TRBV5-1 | TGCGCCAGCGGAACCGCGGGGGTCACAGATACGCAGTATTTT | CASGTAGVTDTQYF
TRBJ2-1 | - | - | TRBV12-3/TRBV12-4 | TGTGCCAGCACTATGGACTATGAGCAGTTCTTC | CASTMDYEQFF
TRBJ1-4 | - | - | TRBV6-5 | TGTGCCAGCAGTAGACAAGCAACTAATGAAAAACTGTTTTTT | CASSRQATNEKLFF
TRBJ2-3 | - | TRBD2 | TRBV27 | TGTGCCAGCAGTTACTCTAGCGGGAGTATCGCAGATACGCAGTATTTT | CASSYSSGSIADTQYF
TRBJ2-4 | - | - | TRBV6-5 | TGTGCCAGCAGCGAAAACATTCAGTACTTC | CASSENIQYF
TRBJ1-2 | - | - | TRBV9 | TGTGCCAGCAGCGTAGCCGGCAAAGGGAGCTACACCTTC | CASSVAGKGSYTF
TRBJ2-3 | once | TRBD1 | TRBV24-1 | TGTGCCACCAGTGCCCTGAGGGACAGGCAAGCAGATACGCAGTATTTT | CATSALRDRQADTQYF
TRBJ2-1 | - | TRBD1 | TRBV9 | TGTGCCAGCAGCGTAAACCAGGGGGCGGATGAGCAGTTCTTC | CASSVNQGADEQFF
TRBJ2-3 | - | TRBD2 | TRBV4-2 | TGTGCCAGCAGCCAAAAGACTAGCGGGAGGAGGAGTTCTAGCACAGATACGCAGTATTTT | CASSQKTSGRRSSSTDTQYF
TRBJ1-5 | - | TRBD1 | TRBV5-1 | TGCGCCAGCAGCCCCGACGGGACAGATCAGCCCCAGCATTTT | CASSPDGTDQPQHF
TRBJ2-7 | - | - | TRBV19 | TGTGCCAGTAGTAATGAGAGGGTGGGCGAGCAGTACTTC | CASSNERVGEQYF
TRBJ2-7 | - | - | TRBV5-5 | TGTGCCAGCAGTGGGACGGGTAAACACTACGAGCAGTACTTC | CASSGTGKHYEQYF
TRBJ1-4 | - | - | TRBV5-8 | TGTGCCAGCAGCCCTGGAGAGGGTGGTTCTGAAAAACTGTTTTTT | CASSPGEGGSEKLFF
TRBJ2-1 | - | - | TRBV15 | TGTGCCACCAGCAGAGAGTTTGGCGGGCCTTACAATGAGCAGTTCTTC | CATSREFGGPYNEQFF